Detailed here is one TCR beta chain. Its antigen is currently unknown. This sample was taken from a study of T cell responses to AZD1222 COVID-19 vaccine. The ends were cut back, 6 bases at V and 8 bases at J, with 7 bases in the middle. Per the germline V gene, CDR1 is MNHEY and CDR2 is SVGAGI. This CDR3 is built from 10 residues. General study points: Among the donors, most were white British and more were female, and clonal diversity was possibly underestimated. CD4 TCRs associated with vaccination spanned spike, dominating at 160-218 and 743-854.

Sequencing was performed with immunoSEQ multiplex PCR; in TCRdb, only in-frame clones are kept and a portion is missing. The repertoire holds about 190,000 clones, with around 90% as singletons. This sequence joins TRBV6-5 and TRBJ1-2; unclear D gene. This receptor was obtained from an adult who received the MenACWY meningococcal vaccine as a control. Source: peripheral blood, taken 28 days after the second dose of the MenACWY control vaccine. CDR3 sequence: CASRGLGYTF. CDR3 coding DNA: TGTGCCAGCAGGGGGTTAGGCTACACCTTC.